A selection of T cell receptor beta chains follows, all from one sample in a study of shared clonotypes between healthy human individuals. Measured with immunoSEQ multiplex PCR; TCRdb has only the in-frame clones, and not every one. Of roughly 2,000,000 clones in the sample, around 95% were seen once. The source material was naive CD8+ T cells from PBMCs. These TCRs come from a man aged 18 to 29 in good health. Some clones in this sample may be carry-over from other donors' samples. Each CDR3 is given with its conserved first and last residue. A D gene is named only where the DNA matches it firmly. Rows give clone size only sometimes, using once, few, many, or a class for an expanded clone.

cdr3_nt cdr3_aa j_call d_call v_call clone_size
TGTGCCAGCAGCGCCCCGGGAAGGGGGATGGGGGAGACCCAGTACTTC CASSAPGRGMGETQYF TRBJ2-5 . TRBV9 .
TGTGCCAGCAGCGTAGGAATAGCGGGGGCCACAGATACGCAGTATTTT CASSVGIAGATDTQYF TRBJ2-3 TRBD2 TRBV9 .
TGTGCCAGCAGCTTCACAGGGTACAGGGCTGAGCAGTTCTTC CASSFTGYRAEQFF TRBJ2-1 . TRBV5-6 .
TGTGCCTGGAGTTGGGGAGTTAACTATGGCTACACCTTC CAWSWGVNYGYTF TRBJ1-2 . TRBV30 .
TGTGCCAGTAGCTATACCCCGGGACTAGCGGGAGTCTTGGAGACCCAGTACTTC CASSYTPGLAGVLETQYF TRBJ2-5 TRBD2 TRBV19 .
TGCGCCAGCAGCCAAGATGGTTTGGTCGGTACCTCAGATACGCAGTATTTT CASSQDGLVGTSDTQYF TRBJ2-3 . TRBV4-1 .
TGTGCCAGCAGCTTAGGCGCTAGCGGGAGCGAGACCCAGTACTTC CASSLGASGSETQYF TRBJ2-5 TRBD2 TRBV7-9 .
TGTGCCAGCAGTTCAAATTATGAGCAGTTCTTC CASSSNYEQFF TRBJ2-1 . TRBV27 .
TGCGCCAGCAGCCCCAGGGGGCAGTTCTACGAGCAGTACTTC CASSPRGQFYEQYF TRBJ2-7 TRBD1 TRBV5-1 .
TGCGCCAGCAGTCCGACCACCGGGACAGCCTCGAATGAGCAGTTCTTC CASSPTTGTASNEQFF TRBJ2-1 TRBD1 TRBV5-1 .
TGTGCCAGCAGTTACCCGGGACCGGGGCAGCCCCAGCATTTT CASSYPGPGQPQHF TRBJ1-5 . TRBV6-6 .
TGTGCCAGTAGCGGACTATATACCGGGGAGCTGTTTTTT CASSGLYTGELFF TRBJ2-2 . TRBV19 .
TGTGCCAGCAGCCCGGCCGGGGAACTGTTTTTT CASSPAGELFF TRBJ1-4 . TRBV25-1 .
TGTGCCAGCAGTTTCCGGGGGCCGAATCAGCCCCAGCATTTT CASSFRGPNQPQHF TRBJ1-5 . TRBV27 .
TGTGCCAGCAGCGCTACACTCGGGGGTTCAGCTTTCGAAAAACTGTTTTTT CASSATLGGSAFEKLFF TRBJ1-4 . TRBV9 .
TGTGCCAGCAGATACAGGGTAACGACGACCGGGGAGCTGTTTTTT CASRYRVTTTGELFF TRBJ2-2 . TRBV27 .
TGTGCCAGCAGCCCCCGTTTGGGCGGTCAGCCCCAGCATTTT CASSPRLGGQPQHF TRBJ1-5 . TRBV4-2 .
TGTGCCAGCAGTTTATCGCCTAGCTGGGGACTCACAGATACGCAGTATTTT CASSLSPSWGLTDTQYF TRBJ2-3 . TRBV27 .
TGTGCCAGCAGCCAACGACTAGCGTGGGGGGATACGCAGTATTTT CASSQRLAWGDTQYF TRBJ2-3 TRBD2 TRBV28 .
TGTGCCAGCAGCTCCCTCCGGGAGGCCCTTGAAGCTTTCTTT CASSSLREALEAFF TRBJ1-1 . TRBV13 .
TGTGCCAGCAGCCCAGAGGGCCGGGGACAGACCCAGTACTTC CASSPEGRGQTQYF TRBJ2-5 . TRBV13 .
TGTGCCAGCAGTCCGACAGGGGGCCCCAGGCAGTACTTC CASSPTGGPRQYF TRBJ2-7 TRBD1 TRBV28 .
TGCGCCAGCAGCCAAGATACCCGACAGGGCAACACTGAAGCTTTCTTT CASSQDTRQGNTEAFF TRBJ1-1 TRBD1 TRBV4-3 .
TGTGCCAGTAGTGAGGGTACTAGGTACATAGTCGAGCAGTTCTTC CASSEGTRYIVEQFF TRBJ2-1 . TRBV19 .
TGTGCCAGCAGCCCGGGACAGACCACTGAAGCTTTCTTT CASSPGQTTEAFF TRBJ1-1 TRBD1 TRBV6-5 .
TGTGCCAGTGCCCAAGGGACAGGGACTGGCTACACCTTC CASAQGTGTGYTF TRBJ1-2 TRBD1 TRBV19 .
TGTGCCAGCAGCTTAATGGGCACAGTAACGAATGAGCAGTTCTTC CASSLMGTVTNEQFF TRBJ2-1 . TRBV7-3 .
TGTGCCAGCAGTTTATTCTCCGGGACTAGCGGGAGTTACAATGAGCAGTTCTTC CASSLFSGTSGSYNEQFF TRBJ2-1 TRBD2 TRBV27 .
TGTGCCAGCAGCTGGGCAGGGTCCTACAATGAGCAGTTCTTC CASSWAGSYNEQFF TRBJ2-1 . TRBV7-8 once
TGTGCCAGCAGCTTAGGAGCAGGGGTGGAGCAGTACTTC CASSLGAGVEQYF TRBJ2-7 . TRBV7-8 .
TGTGCCATCAGTGATGATCGGTCCATATCCCGGGACCGTAGCACAGATACGCAGTATTTT CAISDDRSISRDRSTDTQYF TRBJ2-3 . TRBV10-3 .
TGTGCCAGCAGTTTATCATCCCCACTATCCCCGAAGGAGACCCAGTACTTC CASSLSSPLSPKETQYF TRBJ2-5 . TRBV27 .
TGTGCCAGCAGCTCGGGACAATTCTACGAGCAGTACTTC CASSSGQFYEQYF TRBJ2-7 . TRBV7-9 .
TGTGCCAGCACCCGCGGGGGTATTTGGGGAGAGACCCAGTACTTC CASTRGGIWGETQYF TRBJ2-5 TRBD2 TRBV28 .
TGTGCCAGCAGCGTGCACCGGGACTCCCGGAACACTGAAGCTTTCTTT CASSVHRDSRNTEAFF TRBJ1-1 . TRBV9 .
TGTGCCAGCAGCTTGGCCGTACAGAATTCACCCCTCCACTTT CASSLAVQNSPLHF TRBJ1-6 . TRBV5-6 .
TGTGCCACCAGCAGGCCGGTCCGGTCCCCCCTGACGGGCTACACCTTC CATSRPVRSPLTGYTF TRBJ1-2 . TRBV15 .
TGCGCCAGCAGCATAGGCCGCCAGGGACAGTTTTACGAGCAGTACTTC CASSIGRQGQFYEQYF TRBJ2-7 TRBD1 TRBV4-1 .
TGTGCCACCAGCAGAGTTCCGGGGACTCAAGAGACCCAGTACTTC CATSRVPGTQETQYF TRBJ2-5 . TRBV15 .
TGCGCCAGCACTTACCAAGTGGTTTGGCGGGATGACTCGAATGAGCAGTTCTTC CASTYQVVWRDDSNEQFF TRBJ2-1 . TRBV5-1 .
TGTGCCAGCAGCTTTAAAGAGGGGTACGAGCAGTACTTC CASSFKEGYEQYF TRBJ2-7 . TRBV11-3 .
TGCGCCAGCAGCTTTGACAGGGAAAGGGGCTCCTATAATTCACCCCTCCACTTT CASSFDRERGSYNSPLHF TRBJ1-6 TRBD1 TRBV5-1 .
TGTGCCAGCAGTTGGGGCCTGCCCCACCAAGAGACCCAGTACTTC CASSWGLPHQETQYF TRBJ2-5 . TRBV27 .
TGTGCCAGCAGCCCAGGTGGAGGGGGTTTTTACGAGCAGTACTTC CASSPGGGGFYEQYF TRBJ2-7 . TRBV13 .
TGTGCCAGCAGTCTATCAAGGATCTCTGGAAACACCATATATTTT CASSLSRISGNTIYF TRBJ1-3 . TRBV6-5 .
TGTGCCAGCAGCTTCGGACAGGGGGTTTCCTACGAGCAGTACTTC CASSFGQGVSYEQYF TRBJ2-7 TRBD1 TRBV5-6 .
TGTGCCACTGCCTTCGGGGATACGCAGTATTTT CATAFGDTQYF TRBJ2-3 . TRBV2 once
TGTGCCAGCAGCGTGGGACTAGCGGGAGTCTACGAGCAGTACTTC CASSVGLAGVYEQYF TRBJ2-7 TRBD2 TRBV13 .
TGTGCCGCCGCCGGTATCAGGGAGGGTAACTATGGCTACACCTTC CAAAGIREGNYGYTF TRBJ1-2 . TRBV19 .
TGTGCCAGCAGCGAAGACAGGGGTTGGTTCTTC CASSEDRGWFF TRBJ2-1 TRBD1 TRBV27 .
TGTGCCAGCACCCTCCAAGGCGGAGGATACGGGCAGTACTTC CASTLQGGGYGQYF TRBJ2-7 . TRBV6-1 .
TGTGCCAGCAGCTTAGTATCATCCTATGGCTACACCTTC CASSLVSSYGYTF TRBJ1-2 . TRBV7-9 .
TGCGCCAGCAGCATTCGAGCGGGGGCTAGCACAGATACGCAGTATTTT CASSIRAGASTDTQYF TRBJ2-3 TRBD2 TRBV4-1 .
TGTGCCAGCAGCCCACCAGAGGTAGCGGGAGGGTCCGGGGAGCTGTTTTTT CASSPPEVAGGSGELFF TRBJ2-2 TRBD2 TRBV11-3 .
TGTGCCAGCAGTTACTCATCCGGGTTCGCAGATACGCAGTATTTT CASSYSSGFADTQYF TRBJ2-3 . TRBV6-6 .